Listed below are T cell receptor beta chains from one sample, sequenced in a study of tumor and adjacent non-tumor tissue in lung cancer. TCRdb ran MiXCR on the multiplex PCR reads and lists one entry per CDR3 protein. The sample carries roughly 75,000 distinct CDR3 sequences, roughly 80% recorded once. Sample: distant non-tumor lung tissue. The receptors stem from a man between 60 and 75 years old with non-small cell lung cancer. Each CDR3 is given with its conserved first and last residue.

>TRBV4-2
CTSSQDTFNRRTTNEKLFF
>TRBV20-1
CIAYSAGGPWNEQFF
>TRBV6-1
CESSEDRGDTEALF
>TRBV6-5
CPSSYHWGVDYEQYF
>TRBV11-1
CACSLVTGGFYQETQYF
>TRBV5-4
CASTEAGTDTQYF
>TRBV7-9
CASSFLGTGDVEQYF
>TRBV6-5
CASSYMTETDSSLYF
>TRBV11-2
CASSLVGSGSEAFF
>TRBV6-1
CPSREGKQPQHF
>TRBV12-3/TRBV12-4
CASRPRQGADRGTQYF
>TRBV6-5
CASSIAGASSGPNVLTF
>TRBV7-8
CANSLGGVVSYEQFF
>TRBV11-1
CVSSLRAGIAGELFF
>TRBV6-1
CASSDAGGQETQYF
>TRBV20-1
CSTRFSLFGTEAFF
>TRBV11-2
CASSLEPPTSHGELFF
>TRBV20-1
CSVPQASGRDEQFF
>TRBV4-1
CPSSRRTGEGSTEAFF
>TRBV9
CASSVQDREIPGSPLHF
>TRBV5-4
CASSYTLGSYEQYF
>TRBV6-2/TRBV6-3
CASTYSKDEQFF
>TRBV29-1
CSVDGHGSTGELFF
>TRBV6-1
CASSDHFGGTGNEKLFF
>TRBV30
CAWTLYERGGEKLFF
>TRBV20-1
CNVSSGTGGHEQYF